The next 25 T cell receptor beta chains were all read from a single sample in a study of T cells in Graves' hyperthyroidism and ophthalmopathy. Authors of the study amplified TCR beta CDR3 regions from RNA transcripts. The HTBI primer set served for first-round RT-PCR of the TCR CDR3. MiXCR, applied by TCRdb to the multiplex PCR reads, yields one record per CDR3 protein. Here the sample spans about 400,000 distinct CDR3 sequences, about 15% being singletons. The material sequenced was blood. These TCRs come from a woman aged 18-29 years with Graves' hyperthyroidism that later progressed to Graves' ophthalmopathy.

This rearrangement joins TRBV27 to TRBJ2-2; 7 nucleotides line up with TRBD1. V dropped 3 bases and J dropped 6; count of bases not matched to a gene: 4. The CDR3 runs 14 residues. Germline V gene data show CDR1 as MNHEY and CDR2 as SMNVEV (reference sequence). CDR3 sequence reads: CASSFHRGPGELFF. DNA for the CDR3: TGTGCCAGCAGTTTCCACAGGGGACCCGGGGAGCTGTTTTTT.

This clonotype has a count of ten or more. The chain uses TRBV2 and TRBJ1-2; D not certain. Germline V gives CDR1 SNHLY, CDR2 FYNNEI. The CDR3 is 15 amino acids. Deletions cut 6 bases from V and 3 bases from J, with 17 bases between. DNA of the CDR3: TGTGCCAGCAGGGCGCCCGGACGGCAGGACTATGGCTACACCTTC. Translation: CASRAPGRQDYGYTF.

This clonotype was detected a few times. This chain links TRBV7-2 with TRBJ2-1; 8 nucleotides line up with TRBD2. The junction had 16 bases not matched to a gene; V was cut back by 5 bases and J by 7 bases. From germline, CDR1 is SGHTA and CDR2 FQGNSA. The CDR3 covers 17 residues. The CDR3 nucleotides are TGTGCCAGCAGCCAAGAAAATAGCGGGACAATAGGAAATGAGCAGTTCTTC. It specifies CASSQENSGTIGNEQFF. Complete variable domain (other parts from reference TRBV7-2 and TRBJ2-1): GAGVSQSPSNKVTEKGKDVELRCDPISGHTALYWYRQSLGQGLEFLIYFQGNSAPDKSGLPSDRFSAERTGGSVSTLTIQRTQQEDSAVYLCASSQENSGTIGNEQFFGPGTRLTVL.

A few counts support this clonotype. The CDR3 spells CAISRGGNTIYF. Here the CDR3 DNA reads TGTGCCATCTCCAGGGGGGGAAACACCATATATTTT. The chain combines TRBV28 with TRBJ1-3; 7 bases are shared with TRBD1. J gave up 4 bases and V 10 bases, and 4 bases lay outside the gene matches. Germline values: CDR1 MDHEN, CDR2 SYDVKM. The length of the CDR3 is 12 residues.

In its sample, this clonotype was seen many times. The V gene is TRBV2, the J gene TRBJ2-1; 7 bases agree with TRBD2. This CDR3 spans 17 amino acids. Unmatched junction bases numbered 10, after V lost 5 bases and J lost 0 bases. CDR1 SNHLY and CDR2 FYNNEI come from the germline V gene. The CDR3 sequence is CASSRTSVVSSYNEQFF. DNA for the CDR3: TGTGCCAGCAGTAGAACTAGCGTCGTTAGCTCCTACAATGAGCAGTTCTTC.

There are many counts of this clonotype. The chain has TRBV28 and TRBJ2-7; D is perhaps TRBD2 (5 bases). V was pared by 1 base and J by 1 base, with 11 bases between. This CDR3 region has 15 residues. The germline V gene has CDR1 MDHEN and CDR2 SYDVKM. The CDR3 region has the DNA TGTGCCAGCAGTTTATACGGGATGGGATCCTACGAGCAGTACTTC. As protein: CASSLYGMGSYEQYF. Filled out from reference TRBV28 and TRBJ2-7, the complete variable domain reads DVKVTQSSRYLVKRTGEKVFLECVQDMDHENMFWYRQDPGLGLRLIYFSYDVKMKEKGDIPEGYSVSREKKERFSLILESASTNQTSMYLCASSLYGMGSYEQYFGPGTRLTVT.

This clonotype was counted between two and nine times. The gene calls are TRBV4-1 and TRBJ1-4; 10 positions match TRBD1. V shed 4 bases, J shed 4 bases, and the junction held 3 bases outside the gene matches. Germline-derived CDR1 and CDR2 are MGHRA and YSYEKL. This CDR3 has 15 amino acids. CDR3 protein: CASSLTGGSNEKLFF. CDR3 coding DNA: TGCGCCAGCAGCCTGACAGGGGGCAGTAATGAAAAACTGTTTTTT.

This clonotype was recorded at least ten times. The V call is TRBV20-1, the J call TRBJ2-3; D remains unclear. This CDR3 contains 13 residues. The V and J ends lost 0 bases and 3 bases respectively, with 7 bases between them. Per germline, CDR1 DFQATT and CDR2 SNEGSKA (reference sequence). CDR3 nucleotide sequence: TGCAGTGCTAGAGATCGGTATACAGATACGCAGTATTTT. This translates into CSARDRYTDTQYF.

This clonotype showed up many times. The V gene is TRBV7-2, the J gene TRBJ2-7, with 8 bases lining up with TRBD1. V gave up 0 bases and J gave up 6 bases; unmatched junction bases: 7. Germline V gene data show CDR1 as SGHTA and CDR2 as FQGNSA. The CDR3 length is 15 residues. CDR3 sequence reads: CASSLAPGTGGEQYF. For the CDR3, the DNA is TGTGCCAGCAGCTTAGCTCCCGGGACAGGTGGCGAGCAGTACTTC.

In this sample, this clonotype turned up many times. The CDR3 region is CASSLGGGTEQYF. Written as DNA, the CDR3 is TGCGCCAGCAGCTTGGGAGGAGGGACCGAGCAGTACTTC. The chain carries TRBV5-1 and TRBJ2-7, with a weak D call TRBD2 (6 bases). The CDR3 is made up of 13 amino acids. Germline V CDR1 and CDR2: SGHRS, YFSETQ. V was shortened by 0 bases and J by 6 bases, with 10 bases between the two germline ends.

The chain uses TRBV5-1 and TRBJ2-2, with 11 bases matching TRBD2. Germline values: CDR1 SGHRS, CDR2 YFSETQ. This CDR3 is built from 17 residues. V shed 4 bases and J 4 bases; nucleotides not matched to a gene: 9. In DNA, the CDR3 is TGCGCCAGCAGCCCCCGGACTAGCGGGTACGGCACCGGGGAGCTGTTTTTT. Amino acid sequence: CASSPRTSGYGTGELFF.

This clonotype was counted many times. This chain's CDR3 is CASSLAGGEETQYF. Here the CDR3 DNA reads TGTGCCAGCAGCTTAGCGGGCGGCGAAGAGACCCAGTACTTC. This chain connects TRBV7-9 to TRBJ2-5; no firm D call. Germline V lookup: CDR1 SEHNR, CDR2 FQNEAQ (reference sequence). V lost 0 bases and J lost 3, with 8 bases in between. This CDR3 has 14 amino acids.

This clonotype was seen a few times. Here the CDR3 reads CASSQGNPGGGEKLFF. The CDR3 DNA is TGCGCCAGCAGCCAAGGGAACCCAGGGGGCGGAGAAAAGTTGTTTTTT. The chain has TRBV4-3 and TRBJ1-4; 8 bases fit TRBD1. The germline V gene encodes CDR1 LGHNA and CDR2 YSLEER. The CDR3 sequence is 16 residues long. Trimming cost V 1 base and J 15 bases; bases outside gene matches: 16.

This clonotype was recorded many times. The chain uses TRBV2 and TRBJ1-1; no definite D call. This CDR3 spans 13 amino acids. Germline CDR1 and CDR2: SNHLY and FYNNEI. With 4 bases removed from V and 3 bases from J, the gap between germline ends came to 9 bases. For the CDR3, the DNA is TGTGCCAGCAGTGGAGTGAAGGACACTGAAGCTTTCTTT. It encodes CASSGVKDTEAFF.

V gene TRBV7-6 combines with J gene TRBJ2-5; 9 bases are shared with TRBD1. Germline V lookup: CDR1 SGHVS, CDR2 FNYEAQ. V lost 5 bases, J lost 5 bases, and 18 bases stayed unmatched. The CDR3 consists of 18 residues. The CDR3 loop is CASSPKRGTGSSSETQYF. In DNA, the CDR3 is TGTGCCAGCAGCCCTAAGAGGGGGACAGGGAGCTCATCGGAGACCCAGTACTTC.

This clonotype was counted at least ten times. The CDR3 is CASSLGPGTYNEQFF. In nucleotides, the CDR3 is TGTGCCAGCAGCTTAGGGCCAGGGACCTACAATGAGCAGTTCTTC. V usage is TRBV7-2 and J usage is TRBJ2-1; tentatively, D is TRBD1 (5 bases). Germline values: CDR1 SGHTA, CDR2 FQGNSA. V was pared by 1 base and J by 2 bases, with 9 bases between. CDR3 length equals 15 residues.

This clonotype was seen repeatedly, ten times or more. This chain connects TRBV20-1 to TRBJ2-2, with 8 bases fitting TRBD2. There are 18 residues in the CDR3. The junction had 17 bases not matched to a gene; V was cut back by 2 bases and J by 6 bases. The germline CDR1 and CDR2 sequences are DFQATT and SNEGSKA (reference sequence). For the CDR3, the DNA is TGCAGTGCTAGAAAGTGGGGGCGACGGGAGGGGCGCGCCGGGGAGCTGTTTTTT. Translation gives CSARKWGRREGRAGELFF.

Ten or more counts support this clonotype. The chain joins TRBV28 to TRBJ2-5, with D possibly being TRBD2 (6 bases). With 3 bases removed from V and 1 base from J, the gap between germline ends came to 18 bases. The CDR3 has 17 residues. CDR1 and CDR2 (germline): MDHEN, SYDVKM. CDR3 nucleotide sequence: TGTGCCAGCAGTTTTCCGACCCTCGGGAGCCCCCAAGAGACCCAGTACTTC. Translating gives CASSFPTLGSPQETQYF.

In this sample, this clonotype turned up many times. J is TRBJ2-3 and V is TRBV7-8; 8 bases agree with TRBD2. Germline V gives CDR1 SGHVS, CDR2 FQNEAQ. With V trimmed by 5 bases and J by 2 bases, 9 bases remained unmatched. This CDR3 has 16 amino acids. CDR3 sequence: CASSLGAGALTDTQYF. The CDR3 DNA is TGTGCCAGCAGCCTCGGAGCGGGAGCCCTCACAGATACGCAGTATTTT.

There are many counts of this clonotype. The rearrangement joins TRBV27 to TRBJ2-1, with no clear D. The V end lost 4 bases, the J end lost 6 bases, and 13 bases lay between the germline ends. The CDR3 covers 14 residues. Per germline, CDR1 MNHEY and CDR2 SMNVEV (reference sequence). CDR3 DNA: TGTGCCAGCAGTTCGGTTGGCCCAGGCAATGAGCAGTTCTTC. It is translated as CASSSVGPGNEQFF.

At least ten counts were recorded for this clonotype. The chain joins TRBV20-1 to TRBJ1-6, with D perhaps matching TRBD1 (5 bases). CDR3 length: 15 residues. Germline CDR1 DFQATT, CDR2 SNEGSKA (reference sequence). V was clipped by 4 bases and J by 7 bases, with 17 bases between them. CDR3 DNA: TGCAGTGCTACGACAGATTTGGGACTCAATTCACCCCTCCACTTT. Translation: CSATTDLGLNSPLHF.

Only a few counts were recorded for this clonotype. Here the CDR3 DNA reads TGTGCCAGCACCCCCAAGGCGGCTATCCGGACCGGGGAGCTGTTTTTT. This sequence encodes CASTPKAAIRTGELFF. The rearrangement uses TRBV12-3 or TRBV12-4 and TRBJ2-2; D call uncertain. V dropped 7 bases and J dropped 5 bases, with 20 bases sitting between them. This CDR3 has 16 amino acids.

This sequence joins TRBV27 and TRBJ1-5; maybe TRBD1 (5 bases). Germline CDR1 MNHEY, CDR2 SMNVEV (reference sequence). V lost 2 bases and J lost 7, with 21 bases in between. The CDR3 sequence is 17 residues long. In nucleotides, the CDR3 is TGTGCCAGCAGTTTAACCCTCGGGGGGGGACCTAACCAGCCCCAGCATTTT. Translated, it gives CASSLTLGGGPNQPQHF.

This clonotype was recorded at least ten times. The DNA for the CDR3 is TGTGCCATCAGCGTAGGGGGCGTCGGCTACGAGCAGTACTTC. Translation gives CAISVGGVGYEQYF. V usage is TRBV10-3 and J usage is TRBJ2-7, with 7 bases identical to TRBD1. The CDR3 is 14 amino acids. Trimming removed 6 bases from V and 3 bases from J; junction bases left unmatched: 8. Germline values: CDR1 ENHRY, CDR2 SYGVKD.

This clonotype was counted ten times or more. The chain is built from TRBV6-2 or TRBV6-3 and TRBJ2-7; D is perhaps TRBD1 or TRBD2 (5 bases each). The V gene lost 10 bases and the J gene lost 2 bases, with 12 bases spanning the gap. This CDR3 has 12 amino acids. Germline CDR1 is MNHEY and CDR2 is SVGEGT. The CDR3 DNA reads TGTGCCACTTCTCAGGGAGCCTACGAGCAGTACTTC. As protein: CATSQGAYEQYF.